These T cell receptor beta chains were read from a single sample in a study of blood T cell repertoires in COVID-19. Some clones are missing from TCRdb's copy, which holds only in-frame ones; the method was immunoSEQ multiplex PCR. There are about 68,000 clones in the sample; 75% to 85% occur only once, and about 6% lies in the top ten. The sequencing input was peripheral blood. Every receptor here comes from a woman aged 60 to 75 with acute or convalescent COVID-19. Each CDR3 is given with its conserved first and last residue. A D gene is named only where the DNA matches it firmly. Rows may omit the clone size; those that give it use once, few, many or a size class.

CDR3	DNA	D	size	V	J
CASSVRGDQPQHF	TGTGCCAGCAGCGTCAGGGGGGATCAGCCCCAGCATTTT	TRBD1	NA	TRBV9	TRBJ1-5
CASSLAGPIGGYTDTQYF	TGTGCCAGCAGCTTAGCAGGCCCGATCGGCGGCTACACAGATACGCAGTATTTT	NA	NA	TRBV7-2	TRBJ2-3
CASRRDTSYNEQFF	TGTGCCAGCCGTCGGGACACAAGTTACAATGAGCAGTTCTTC	NA	NA	TRBV6-6	TRBJ2-1
CASSPDGGPTEAFF	TGCGCCAGCAGCCCCGACGGGGGTCCCACTGAAGCTTTCTTT	NA	NA	TRBV5-1	TRBJ1-1
CASRVAGTEAFF	TGTGCCAGCAGGGTTGCGGGGACTGAAGCTTTCTTT	NA	NA	TRBV28	TRBJ1-1
CASSVQDRRVAFF	TGTGCCAGCAGCGTGCAAGACAGGCGGGTAGCTTTCTTT	NA	NA	TRBV9	TRBJ1-1
CASSALTGSHGTEAFF	TGCGCCAGCAGCGCATTGACAGGGAGTCATGGCACTGAAGCTTTCTTT	TRBD1	NA	TRBV5-1	TRBJ1-1
CASSIGSNSYEQYF	TGTGCCAGTAGTATAGGTAGCAATTCCTACGAGCAGTACTTC	NA	NA	TRBV19	TRBJ2-7
CASSFRTGDSPLHF	TGTGCCAGCAGTTTCAGGACAGGAGATTCACCCCTCCACTTT	TRBD1	NA	TRBV28	TRBJ1-6
CASSEERMYNEQFF	TGTGCCAGCAGCGAGGAAAGGATGTACAATGAGCAGTTCTTC	NA	NA	TRBV7-2	TRBJ2-1
CARGLGGRNTEAFF	TGTGCCCGGGGTCTAGGCGGAAGGAACACTGAAGCTTTCTTT	NA	NA	TRBV30	TRBJ1-1
CASSYSFAGAGQPQHF	TGTGCCAGCAGTTACTCGTTCGCAGGGGCAGGTCAGCCCCAGCATTTT	NA	NA	TRBV6-5	TRBJ1-5
CASSEQGQAATDTQYF	TGTGCCAGCAGCGAGCAGGGACAGGCCGCCACAGATACGCAGTATTTT	TRBD1	NA	TRBV7-8	TRBJ2-3
CASRRTGGPDTQYF	TGTGCCAGTAGGAGGACAGGAGGGCCAGATACGCAGTATTTT	NA	few	TRBV19	TRBJ2-3
CASSAPSGQRSSYNSPLHF	TGTGCCAGCAGTGCACCATCGGGACAGCGGAGCTCCTATAATTCACCCCTCCACTTT	TRBD1	once	TRBV28	TRBJ1-6
CASSLGALDPFNYGYTF	TGTGCCAGCAGTCTAGGGGCCCTCGACCCTTTTAACTATGGCTACACCTTC	NA	NA	TRBV5-6	TRBJ1-2
CATDRGRGSYNEQFF	TGTGCCACCGACAGGGGACGGGGCTCCTACAATGAGCAGTTCTTC	TRBD1	few	TRBV25-1	TRBJ2-1
CATSRDEVLAGLSDTQYF	TGTGCCACCAGCAGAGATGAAGTGTTAGCGGGGTTGTCAGATACGCAGTATTTT	TRBD2	NA	TRBV15	TRBJ2-3
CASSSQGRVGYTF	TGTGCCAGCAGCTCTCAGGGGCGCGTTGGCTACACCTTC	NA	NA	TRBV28	TRBJ1-2
CAAGQGASGGRGNEQFF	TGTGCCGCCGGACAGGGGGCTAGCGGGGGTAGAGGCAATGAGCAGTTCTTC	NA	NA	TRBV15	TRBJ2-1
CASSVDQGMMQFF	TGTGCCAGCAGCGTAGATCAGGGAATGATGCAGTTCTTC	NA	NA	TRBV9	TRBJ2-1
CATSIAGGPVDEQFF	TGCGCCACCTCCATAGCGGGGGGGCCGGTCGATGAGCAGTTCTTC	TRBD2	NA	TRBV5-1	TRBJ2-1
CAWRGAGDRYEQYF	TGTGCCTGGAGGGGAGCGGGAGATAGATACGAGCAGTACTTC	TRBD2	NA	TRBV30	TRBJ2-7
CASSLARYNEQFF	TGTGCCAGCAGCTTAGCGAGGTACAATGAGCAGTTCTTC	NA	NA	TRBV11-2	TRBJ2-1
CASSSPGGNEQFF	TGTGCCAGCAGCTCCCCGGGGGGGAATGAGCAGTTCTTC	TRBD2	NA	TRBV7-3	TRBJ2-1
CASSLGGRNTIYF	TGTGCCAGCAGCTTGGGGGGCCGGAACACCATATATTTT	NA	NA	TRBV5-5	TRBJ1-3
CASKRDRGDTEAFF	TGCGCCAGCAAGAGGGACAGGGGGGACACTGAAGCTTTCTTT	TRBD1	NA	TRBV5-1	TRBJ1-1
CASSSGVNTEAFF	TGTGCCAGCAGCTCCGGGGTGAACACTGAAGCTTTCTTT	NA	NA	TRBV6-6	TRBJ1-1
CASTSQGRRGYTF	TGTGCCAGCACATCACAGGGACGGCGAGGCTACACCTTC	NA	once	TRBV27	TRBJ1-2
CASRVTGGSYEQYF	TGTGCCAGCAGAGTTACAGGGGGATCGTACGAGCAGTACTTC	TRBD1	NA	TRBV2	TRBJ2-7
CASIHGDRGTEAFF	TGTGCCAGCATCCACGGGGATAGGGGGACTGAAGCTTTCTTT	NA	NA	TRBV28	TRBJ1-1